A single sample gave rise to the 6 T cell receptor beta chains below, sequenced in a study of blood T cell repertoires in COVID-19. Sequencing was performed with immunoSEQ multiplex PCR; in TCRdb, only in-frame clones are kept and a portion is missing. The data show fewer than 350,000 clones, about nine tenths seen once. Sequenced input: PBMCs or T cells enriched from blood (not recorded which). Source of these receptors: a woman aged 25 to 39 who had been exposed to COVID-19.

V and J are TRBV14 and TRBJ2-1; 11 bases agree with TRBD1. V shed 1 base and J 3 bases; nucleotides not matched to a gene: 23. The V gene's germline CDR1 is SGHDN and CDR2 FVKESK. The CDR3 totals 23 residues. The chain's CDR3 is CASSQVPGQGVRGGLGVYNEQFF. CDR3 nucleotide sequence: TGTGCCAGCAGCCAAGTCCCGGGACAGGGGGTCAGGGGCGGACTAGGTGTCTACAATGAGCAGTTCTTC.

V gene TRBV14 combines with J gene TRBJ1-1, with 7 bases lining up with TRBD1. Germline CDR1 and CDR2: SGHDN and FVKESK. The CDR3 length is 18 residues. Trimming at V came to 0 bases and at J to 1 base, leaving 11 bases not matched to a gene. CDR3 in DNA: TGTGCCAGCAGCCAAGAGCAGGGGGTTTGGGGTAGGAACACTGAAGCTTTCTTT. It yields the protein CASSQEQGVWGRNTEAFF.

J is TRBJ2-2 and V is TRBV7-3; perhaps TRBD1 as D (5 bases). V lost 5 bases, J lost 1 base, and 11 bases lay in between. Per the germline V gene, CDR1 is SGHTA and CDR2 is FQGTGA. The CDR3 sequence is 15 residues long. In DNA, the CDR3 is TGTGCCAGCAGCCAAAGGCAGGGGAACACCGGGGAGCTGTTTTTT. Encoded protein: CASSQRQGNTGELFF. The full variable domain, rest sourced from reference TRBV7-3 and TRBJ2-2, is GAGVSQTPSNKVTEKGKYVELRCDPISGHTALYWYRQSLGQGPEFLIYFQGTGAADDSGLPNDRFFAVRPEGSVSTLKIQRTERGDSAVYLCASSQRQGNTGELFFGEGSRLTVL.

The chain combines TRBV18 with TRBJ2-7, with TRBD1 matching 9 bases. The CDR3 is 14 amino acids. Trimming cost V 5 bases and J 5 bases; bases outside gene matches: 7. Germline loops: CDR1 KGHSH, CDR2 LQKENI. The chain's CDR3 is CASSIRDRAHEQYF. The CDR3 bases are TGTGCCAGCTCAATCCGGGACAGGGCCCACGAGCAGTACTTC.

This rearrangement joins TRBV6-6 to TRBJ2-7, with 10 bases aligning to TRBD2. J lost 3 bases, V lost 9 bases, and 2 bases had no gene match. CDR3 length: 12 residues. Germline CDR1 and CDR2: MNHNY and SVGAGI (reference sequence). CDR3 coding DNA: TGTGCCAGTCGGACTAGCGGCTACGAGCAGTACTTC. It is translated as CASRTSGYEQYF.

This clone came up once. The gene calls are TRBV6-5 and TRBJ1-4; TRBD1 might be the D (5 bases). Germline V gene data show CDR1 as MNHEY and CDR2 as SVGAGI. The CDR3 contains 14 residues. V shed 5 bases and J shed 7 bases, with 14 bases lying between them. The CDR3 protein is CASSRWGAPEKLFF. Here the CDR3 DNA reads TGTGCCAGCAGTCGGTGGGGCGCCCCTGAAAAACTGTTTTTT.